These 3 T cell receptor beta chains were sequenced from one sample in a study of immune evolution from preneoplasia to lung adenocarcinoma (dated by TCRdb to about 2021). Preparation of the library involved the immunoSEQ multiplex PCR assay. TCRdb retrieved this table from immuneACCESS and kept in-frame rearrangements only. Not all clones are present; in checked studies, unresolved V genes account for under half, and no reason is known for the remainder. Present in this sample are about 26,000 clones, 65% to 75% of which were seen just once. The biggest ten clones account for 5.7% of the sample. What was sequenced was FFPE invasive lung adenocarcinoma tissue. The cell subset or site label corresponds to: frankly invasive lung adenocarcinoma (ADC). Receptors were obtained from a person in their sixties with invasive lung adenocarcinoma. Some clones in this sample may be carry-over from other donors' samples.

The genes are TRBV29-1 and TRBJ2-1, with TRBD2 identical over 13 bases. In germline, CDR1 is SQVTM, CDR2 ANQGSEA. Losses at the gene ends were 4 bases for V and 9 bases for J; bases not matched to a gene: 12. CDR3 size: 16 residues. In nucleotides, the CDR3 is TGCAGCGTTGGCCCCGGGACTAGCGGGATTACCGGTGAGCAGTTCTTC. It codes for CSVGPGTSGITGEQFF.

The V and J genes are TRBV27 and TRBJ2-1; the match to TRBD2 covers 8 bases. V was clipped by 5 bases and J by 8 bases; unmatched bases: 5. CDR3 size: 13 residues. Germline values: CDR1 MNHEY, CDR2 SMNVEV (reference sequence). The CDR3 region is CASSREGGDEQFF. CDR3 nucleotide sequence: TGTGCCAGCAGTCGGGAGGGGGGGGATGAGCAGTTCTTC.

The chain combines TRBV12-5 with TRBJ2-3; tentatively, D is TRBD2 (6 bases). V lost 6 bases and J 2 bases, leaving 12 bases between the germline ends. Germline V gene sequence: CDR1 LGHNT, CDR2 FRNRAP. The CDR3 is made up of 14 amino acids. The DNA for the CDR3 is TGTGCTAGTGGGGCGGGGCGATCCACAGATACGCAGTATTTT. Its translation: CASGAGRSTDTQYF.